This T cell receptor (beta chain) came from a study of cytomegalovirus exposure and HLA in healthy donors. In the PCR, 60 Vbeta and 13 Jbeta primers were used. Method: immunoSEQ multiplex PCR; TCRdb's copy keeps in-frame clones and lacks some. The sample lists 82,000 or so clones, over 9% occurring once. The germline V gene encodes CDR1 SGHDN and CDR2 FVKESK. The ends were cut back, 7 bases at V and 5 bases at J, with 9 bases in the middle. The CDR3 runs to 12 residues. V gene TRBV14 combines with J gene TRBJ2-1; unclear D gene. This sequence originates from a man between 60 and 75 years old in good health and CMV-seropositive. The sequencing sample was made of PBMCs. CDR3 region: CASMGSHNEQFF. Written as DNA, the CDR3 is TGTGCCAGCATGGGCTCTCACAATGAGCAGTTCTTC.